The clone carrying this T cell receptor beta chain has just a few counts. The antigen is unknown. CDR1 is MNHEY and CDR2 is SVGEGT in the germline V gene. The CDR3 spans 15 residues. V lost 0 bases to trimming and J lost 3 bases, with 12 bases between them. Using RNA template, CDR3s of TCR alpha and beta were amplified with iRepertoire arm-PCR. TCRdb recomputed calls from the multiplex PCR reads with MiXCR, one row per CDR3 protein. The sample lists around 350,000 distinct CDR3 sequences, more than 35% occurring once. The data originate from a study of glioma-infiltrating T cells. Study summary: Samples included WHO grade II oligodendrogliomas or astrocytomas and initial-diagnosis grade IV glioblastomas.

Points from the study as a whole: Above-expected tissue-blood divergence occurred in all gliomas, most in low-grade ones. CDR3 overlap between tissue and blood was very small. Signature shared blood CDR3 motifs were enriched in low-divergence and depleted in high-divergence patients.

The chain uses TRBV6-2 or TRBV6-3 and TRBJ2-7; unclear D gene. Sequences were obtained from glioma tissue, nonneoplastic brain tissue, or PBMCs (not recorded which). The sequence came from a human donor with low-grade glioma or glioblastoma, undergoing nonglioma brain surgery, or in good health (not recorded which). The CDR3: CASSYSTWTLYEQYF. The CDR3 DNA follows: TGTGCCAGCAGTTACTCGACTTGGACCCTCTACGAGCAGTACTTC.